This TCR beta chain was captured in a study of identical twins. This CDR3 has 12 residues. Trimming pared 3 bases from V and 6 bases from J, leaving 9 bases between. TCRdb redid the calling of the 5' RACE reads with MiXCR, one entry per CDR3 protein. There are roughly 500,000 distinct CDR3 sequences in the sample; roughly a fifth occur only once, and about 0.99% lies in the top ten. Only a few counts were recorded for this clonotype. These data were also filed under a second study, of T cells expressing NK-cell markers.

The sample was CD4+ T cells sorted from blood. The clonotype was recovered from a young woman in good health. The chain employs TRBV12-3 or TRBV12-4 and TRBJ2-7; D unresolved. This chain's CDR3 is CASSFYSREQYF. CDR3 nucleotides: TGTGCCAGCAGTTTTTACTCTCGCGAGCAGTACTTC.